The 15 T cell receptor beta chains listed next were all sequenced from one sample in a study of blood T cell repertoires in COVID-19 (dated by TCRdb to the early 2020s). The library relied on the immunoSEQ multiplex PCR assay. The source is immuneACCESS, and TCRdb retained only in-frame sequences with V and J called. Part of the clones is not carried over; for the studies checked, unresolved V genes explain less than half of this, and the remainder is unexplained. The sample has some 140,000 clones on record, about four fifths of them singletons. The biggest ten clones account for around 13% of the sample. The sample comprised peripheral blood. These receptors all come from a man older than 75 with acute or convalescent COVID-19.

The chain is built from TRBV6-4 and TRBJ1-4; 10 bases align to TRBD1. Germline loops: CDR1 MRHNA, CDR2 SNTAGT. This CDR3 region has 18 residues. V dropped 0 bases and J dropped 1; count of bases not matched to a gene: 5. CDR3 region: CASSDSKGTGVTNEKLFF. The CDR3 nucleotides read TGTGCCAGCAGTGACTCGAAGGGGACAGGGGTAACTAATGAAAAACTGTTTTTT.

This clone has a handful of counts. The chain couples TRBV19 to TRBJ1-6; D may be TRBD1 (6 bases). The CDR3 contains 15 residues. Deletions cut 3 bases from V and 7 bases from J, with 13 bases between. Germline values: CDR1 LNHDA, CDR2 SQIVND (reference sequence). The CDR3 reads CASSITGISNSPLHF. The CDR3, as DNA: TGTGCCAGTAGTATCACAGGGATTTCCAATTCACCCCTCCACTTT.

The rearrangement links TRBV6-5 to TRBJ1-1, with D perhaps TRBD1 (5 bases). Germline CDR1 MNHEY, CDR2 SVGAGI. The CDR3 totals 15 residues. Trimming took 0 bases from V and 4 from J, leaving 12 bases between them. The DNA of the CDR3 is TGTGCCAGCAGTTACTCGATCTCAGGGCTCACTGAAGCTTTCTTT. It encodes CASSYSISGLTEAFF.

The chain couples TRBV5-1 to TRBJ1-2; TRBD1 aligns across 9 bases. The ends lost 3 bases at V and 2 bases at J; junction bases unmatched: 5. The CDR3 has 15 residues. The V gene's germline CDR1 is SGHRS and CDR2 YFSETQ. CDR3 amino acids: CASSYLGQGNYGYTF. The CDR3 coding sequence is TGCGCCAGCAGCTACCTTGGACAGGGGAACTATGGCTACACCTTC.

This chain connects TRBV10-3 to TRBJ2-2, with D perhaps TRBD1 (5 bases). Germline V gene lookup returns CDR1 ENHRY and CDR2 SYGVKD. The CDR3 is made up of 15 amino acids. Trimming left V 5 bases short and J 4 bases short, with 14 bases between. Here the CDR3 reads CAISPQGIGTGELFF. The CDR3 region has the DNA TGTGCCATCAGTCCCCAGGGTATCGGCACCGGGGAGCTGTTTTTT.

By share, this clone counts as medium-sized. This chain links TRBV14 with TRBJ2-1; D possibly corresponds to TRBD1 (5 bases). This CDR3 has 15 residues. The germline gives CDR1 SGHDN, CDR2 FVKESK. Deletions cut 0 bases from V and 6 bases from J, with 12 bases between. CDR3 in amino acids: CASSQDGIRVNEQFF. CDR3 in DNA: TGTGCCAGCAGCCAAGATGGGATCAGGGTCAATGAGCAGTTCTTC.

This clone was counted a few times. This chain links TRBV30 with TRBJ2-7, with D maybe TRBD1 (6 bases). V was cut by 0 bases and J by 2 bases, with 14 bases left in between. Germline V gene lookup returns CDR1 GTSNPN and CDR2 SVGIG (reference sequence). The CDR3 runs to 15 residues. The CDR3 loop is CAWSVLLPGAYEQYF. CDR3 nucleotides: TGTGCCTGGAGTGTACTCCTTCCAGGGGCCTACGAGCAGTACTTC. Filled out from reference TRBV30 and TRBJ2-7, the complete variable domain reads SQTIHQWPATLVQPVGSPLSLECTVEGTSNPNLYWYRQAAGRGLQLLFYSVGIGQISSEVPQNLSASRPQDRQFILSSKKLLLSDSGFYLCAWSVLLPGAYEQYFGPGTRLTVT.

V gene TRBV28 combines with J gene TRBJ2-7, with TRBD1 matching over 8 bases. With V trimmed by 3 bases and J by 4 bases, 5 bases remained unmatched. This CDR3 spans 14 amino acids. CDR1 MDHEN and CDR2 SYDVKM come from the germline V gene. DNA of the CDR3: TGTGCCAGCAGTTTTCGGACAGGGCCTTACGAGCAGTACTTC. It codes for CASSFRTGPYEQYF.

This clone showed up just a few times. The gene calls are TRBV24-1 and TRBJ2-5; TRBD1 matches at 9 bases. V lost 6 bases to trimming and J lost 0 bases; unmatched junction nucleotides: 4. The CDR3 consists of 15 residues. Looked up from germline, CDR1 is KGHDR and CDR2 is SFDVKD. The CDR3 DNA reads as TGTGCCACCAGTACTGGACAGGGGTACCAAGAGACCCAGTACTTC. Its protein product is CATSTGQGYQETQYF.

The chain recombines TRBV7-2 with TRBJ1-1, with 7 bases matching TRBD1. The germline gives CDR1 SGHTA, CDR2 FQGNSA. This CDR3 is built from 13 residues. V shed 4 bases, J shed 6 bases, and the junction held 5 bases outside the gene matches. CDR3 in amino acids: CASSSDRWSEAFF. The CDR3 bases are TGTGCCAGCAGCTCGGACAGGTGGTCTGAAGCTTTCTTT.

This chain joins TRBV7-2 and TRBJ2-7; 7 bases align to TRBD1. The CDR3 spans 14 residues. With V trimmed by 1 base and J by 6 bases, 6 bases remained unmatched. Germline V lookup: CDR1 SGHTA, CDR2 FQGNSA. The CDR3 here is CASSLEGALREQYF. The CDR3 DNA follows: TGTGCCAGCAGCTTAGAGGGGGCGCTCCGCGAGCAGTACTTC.

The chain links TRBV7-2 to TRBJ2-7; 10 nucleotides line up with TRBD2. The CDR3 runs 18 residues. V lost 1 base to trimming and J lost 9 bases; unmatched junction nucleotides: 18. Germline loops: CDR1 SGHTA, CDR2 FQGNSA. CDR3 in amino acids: CASSLGIRVAGGSVGQYF. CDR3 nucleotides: TGTGCCAGCAGCTTAGGGATTAGGGTAGCGGGGGGCTCTGTGGGGCAGTACTTC.

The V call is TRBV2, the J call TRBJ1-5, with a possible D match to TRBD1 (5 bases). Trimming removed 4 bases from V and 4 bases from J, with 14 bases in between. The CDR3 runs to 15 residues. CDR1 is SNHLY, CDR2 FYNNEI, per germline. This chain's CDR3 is CASSGQGRKNQPQHF. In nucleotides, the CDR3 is TGTGCCAGCAGTGGCCAGGGCAGAAAGAATCAGCCCCAGCATTTT.

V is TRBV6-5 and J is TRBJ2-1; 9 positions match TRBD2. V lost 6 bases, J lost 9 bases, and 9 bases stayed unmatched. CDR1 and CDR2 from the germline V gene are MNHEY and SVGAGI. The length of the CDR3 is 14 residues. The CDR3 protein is CASRPLAGYGEQFF. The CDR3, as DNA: TGTGCCAGCAGACCTCTAGCGGGGTACGGTGAGCAGTTCTTC.

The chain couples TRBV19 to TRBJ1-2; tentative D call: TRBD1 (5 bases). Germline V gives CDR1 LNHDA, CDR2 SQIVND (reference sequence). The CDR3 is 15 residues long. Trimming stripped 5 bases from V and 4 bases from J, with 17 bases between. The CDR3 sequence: CASSVLDTAPYGYTF. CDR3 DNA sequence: TGTGCCAGTAGTGTTCTGGACACGGCACCCTATGGCTACACCTTC.